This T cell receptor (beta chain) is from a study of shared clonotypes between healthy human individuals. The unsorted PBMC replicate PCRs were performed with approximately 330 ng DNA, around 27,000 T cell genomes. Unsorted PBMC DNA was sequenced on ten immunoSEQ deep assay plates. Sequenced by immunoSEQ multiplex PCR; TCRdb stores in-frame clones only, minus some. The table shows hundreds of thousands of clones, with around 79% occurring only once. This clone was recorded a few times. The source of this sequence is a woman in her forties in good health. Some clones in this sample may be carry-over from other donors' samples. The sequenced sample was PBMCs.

CDR3 region: CASSVGMGTDTQYF. The CDR3 DNA is TGTGCCAGCAGCGTGGGGATGGGCACAGATACGCAGTATTTT. This rearrangement joins TRBV9 to TRBJ2-3; D is unresolved. Looked up from germline, CDR1 is SGDLS and CDR2 is YYNGEE. V was clipped by 2 bases and J by 1 base, with 8 bases between them. The CDR3 loop spans 14 amino acids.